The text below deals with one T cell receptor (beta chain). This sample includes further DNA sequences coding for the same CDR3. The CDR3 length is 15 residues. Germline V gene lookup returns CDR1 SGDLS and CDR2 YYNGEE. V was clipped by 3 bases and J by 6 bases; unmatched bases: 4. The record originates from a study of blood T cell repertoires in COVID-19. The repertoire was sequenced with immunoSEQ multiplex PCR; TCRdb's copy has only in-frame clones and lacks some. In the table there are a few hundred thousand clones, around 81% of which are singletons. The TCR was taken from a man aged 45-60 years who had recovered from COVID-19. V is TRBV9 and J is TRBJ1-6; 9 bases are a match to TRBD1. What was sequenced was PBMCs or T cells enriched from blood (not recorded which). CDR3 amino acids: CASSAGTGSNSPLHF. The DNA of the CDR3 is TGTGCCAGCAGCGCGGGGACAGGGAGTAATTCACCCCTCCACTTT.